The entry below describes one T cell receptor beta chain. The record originates from a study of blood T cell repertoires in COVID-19. At the level of the study: PBMCs, B-cell-depleted T cells, or T cells were the source of the cDNA or gDNA that made up the material.

TCRdb keeps only in-frame clones here, not all; method: immunoSEQ multiplex PCR. The sample includes tens of thousands of clones, about 93% of them seen just once. The CDR3 runs 14 residues. The germline V and J ends were trimmed by 6 bases and 3 bases, with 12 bases remaining between them. Germline V gives CDR1 MDHEN, CDR2 SYDVKM. This TCR was sampled from a woman over 75 with acute or convalescent COVID-19. Sequences were obtained from peripheral blood. The chain recombines TRBV28 with TRBJ2-1, with a weak D call TRBD1 (5 bases). The CDR3 protein is CASRAGQVYNEQFF. CDR3 DNA: TGTGCCAGCAGGGCAGGGCAGGTCTACAATGAGCAGTTCTTC.